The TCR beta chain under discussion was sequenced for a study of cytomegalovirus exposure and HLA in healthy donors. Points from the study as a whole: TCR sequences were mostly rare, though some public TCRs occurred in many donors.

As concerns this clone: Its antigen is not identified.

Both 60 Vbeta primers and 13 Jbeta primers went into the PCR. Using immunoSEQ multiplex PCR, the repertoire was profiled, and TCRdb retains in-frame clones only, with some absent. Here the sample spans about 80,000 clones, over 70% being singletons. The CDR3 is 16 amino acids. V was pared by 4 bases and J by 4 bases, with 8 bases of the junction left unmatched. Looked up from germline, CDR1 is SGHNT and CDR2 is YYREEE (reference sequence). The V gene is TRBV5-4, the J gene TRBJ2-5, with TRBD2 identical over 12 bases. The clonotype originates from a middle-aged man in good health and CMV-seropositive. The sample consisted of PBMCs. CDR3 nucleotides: TGTGCCAGCAGCGCCGCGACTAGCGGGAGACGAGAGACCCAGTACTTC. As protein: CASSAATSGRRETQYF. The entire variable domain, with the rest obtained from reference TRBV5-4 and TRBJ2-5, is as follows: ETGVTQSPTHLIKTRGQQVTLRCSSQSGHNTVSWYQQALGQGPQFIFQYYREEENGRGNFPPRFSGLQFPNYSSELNVNALELDDSALYLCASSAATSGRRETQYFGPGTRLLVL.